The clone carrying this T cell receptor (beta chain) was observed a handful of times. Its antigen is unknown. Germline CDR1 is SQVTM and CDR2 is ANQGSEA. Unmatched junction bases numbered 7, after V lost 6 bases and J lost 5 bases. This CDR3 region has 13 residues. This entry is derived from a study of identical twins. TCRdb reprocessed the 5' RACE reads via MiXCR and lists one record per CDR3 protein. The sample consists of about 530,000 distinct CDR3 sequences, about a fifth of them appearing once. Only healthy Caucasians were enrolled as donors. Notes on the study in general: Zero-insertion analyses were open to partial confounding by invariant MAIT and iNKT cells.

This same sample was also part of a study on yellow fever vaccine responses in identical twins.

This TCR derives from a young woman in good health. Source material: CD4+ T cells sorted from blood. The chain employs TRBV29-1 and TRBJ2-3, with 8 positions matching TRBD1. The CDR3 region has the DNA TGCAGCGTCGTGCAGGGGGCTGAAGATACGCAGTATTTT. Amino acids: CSVVQGAEDTQYF.